These 25 T cell receptor beta chains were all obtained from the same sample, sequenced in a study of CD8 T cells in ankylosing spondylitis. TCRdb itself ran the 5' RACE reads through MiXCR, one entry per CDR3 protein. The sample lists 800,000 to 900,000 distinct CDR3 sequences; 10% to 15% were seen once. Findings and caveats of the study: Roughly eight highly homologous variants made up a TCR beta motif that seemed to typify ankylosing spondylitis blood.

Their recognized antigens are unknown. Sequencing input: blood, either unsorted or a sorted T cell fraction (not recorded which). The receptors come from a male donor with ankylosing spondylitis.

This clonotype has a count of ten or more. The V gene is TRBV6-1, the J gene TRBJ2-1, with TRBD2 identical over 15 bases. The CDR3 has 17 amino acids. The trim removed 6 bases at V and 3 bases at J, leaving 6 bases unmatched. Germline assignment: CDR1 MNHNS and CDR2 SASEGT. The CDR3 coding sequence is TGTGCCAGCAGGGGACTAGCGGGAGGCTGGCGCTACAATGAGCAGTTCTTC. Its protein is CASRGLAGGWRYNEQFF.

In its sample, this clonotype was seen many times. The chain joins TRBV7-9 to TRBJ1-5; 8 nucleotides agree with TRBD1. The CDR3 is 15 amino acids. Germline loops: CDR1 SEHNR, CDR2 FQNEAQ (reference sequence). V was pared by 5 bases and J by 7 bases, with 10 bases of the junction left unmatched. CDR3 sequence: CASSLADRAWQPQHF. In nucleotides, the CDR3 is TGTGCCAGCAGCCTCGCGGACAGGGCTTGGCAGCCCCAGCATTTT.

This clonotype was seen repeatedly, ten times or more. The chain recombines TRBV6-1 with TRBJ1-2; D not certain. In germline, CDR1 is MNHNS, CDR2 SASEGT. The CDR3 spans 13 residues. The V gene lost 6 bases and the J gene lost 0 bases, with 8 bases spanning the gap. For the CDR3, the DNA is TGTGCCAGCAGACCCACAGCTAACTATGGCTACACCTTC. It is translated as CASRPTANYGYTF.

The chain combines TRBV24-1 with TRBJ2-1; a weak D match, TRBD2 (5 bases). This CDR3 region has 17 residues. In germline, CDR1 is KGHDR, CDR2 SFDVKD. Trimming took off 2 bases at V and 6 bases at J, with 19 bases between the two ends. The CDR3 nucleotides are TGTGCCACCAGTGATTCCGGACCGCTAGCCGACCCCAATGAGCAGTTCTTC. Residues: CATSDSGPLADPNEQFF.

This chain uses TRBV20-1 with TRBJ2-1, with 9 bases aligning to TRBD1. Germline CDR1 is DFQATT and CDR2 is SNEGSKA (reference sequence). The CDR3 is made up of 13 amino acids. V was clipped by 8 bases and J by 3 bases; unmatched bases: 5. CDR3 DNA: TGCAGTTCTGGACAGGGGTACTACAATGAGCAGTTCTTC. Amino acids: CSSGQGYYNEQFF.

This clonotype has a handful of counts. This chain links TRBV20-1 with TRBJ2-7; D is possibly TRBD1 or TRBD2 (5 bases each). Trimming stripped 0 bases from V and 5 bases from J, with 14 bases between. From germline, CDR1 is DFQATT and CDR2 SNEGSKA (reference sequence). The CDR3 totals 14 residues. The CDR3 sequence: CSARDGTYRDEQYF. CDR3 DNA sequence: TGCAGTGCTAGAGACGGGACGTATAGGGACGAGCAGTACTTC.

This clonotype was observed a few times. The V call is TRBV6-5, the J call TRBJ1-1, with D tentatively TRBD1 (5 bases). This CDR3 has 13 amino acids. Germline V gene lookup returns CDR1 MNHEY and CDR2 SVGAGI. Trimming shortened V by 2 bases and J by 6 bases, and 10 bases separated the two germline ends. The CDR3 nucleotides are TGTGCCAGCAGTTACCGGGACGGCGCTGAAGCTTTCTTT. This sequence encodes CASSYRDGAEAFF.

This clonotype was observed at least ten times. The chain carries TRBV29-1 and TRBJ2-7, with a tentative D call TRBD2 (6 bases). V was pared by 8 bases and J by 5 bases, with 13 bases between. This CDR3 contains 11 residues. CDR1 SQVTM and CDR2 ANQGSEA come from the germline V gene. CDR3 loop: CSWRDMNEQYF. The CDR3, as DNA: TGCAGCTGGAGGGATATGAACGAGCAGTACTTC.

This clonotype was observed many times. V is TRBV6-1 and J is TRBJ1-6; 9 bases are a match to TRBD1. V trimming: 6 bases; J trimming: 7 bases; junction bases outside the gene matches: 10. Germline CDR1 is MNHNS and CDR2 is SASEGT. The CDR3 totals 16 residues. Here the CDR3 DNA reads TGTGCCAGCAGCAGCGGGACAGGGTCGTTGAATTCACCCCTCCACTTT. It codes for CASSSGTGSLNSPLHF.

The J gene is TRBJ2-2, the V gene TRBV20-1, with D possibly TRBD1 on 6 matching bases. The CDR3 is 15 residues long. Between the trimmed V and J ends, which lost 3 bases and 0 bases, there was a span of 11 bases. Germline V CDR1 and CDR2: DFQATT, SNEGSKA (reference sequence). The CDR3, as DNA: TGCAGTGCTAGTCAGGGGTCTACGAACACCGGGGAGCTGTTTTTT. Residues: CSASQGSTNTGELFF.

The CDR3 here is CASSLTSGIDYNEQFF. The CDR3 DNA sequence: TGCGCCAGCAGCTTGACTAGCGGGATAGACTACAATGAGCAGTTCTTC. The chain is built from TRBV5-1 and TRBJ2-1, with 10 bases aligning to TRBD2. Germline CDR1 SGHRS, CDR2 YFSETQ. J gave up 3 bases and V 1 base, and 4 bases lay outside the gene matches. This CDR3 spans 16 amino acids.

The CDR3 DNA sequence: TGCGCCAGCAGCTCCCAAGGGGGGCAGAATCAGCCCCAGCATTTT. Its translation: CASSSQGGQNQPQHF. V is TRBV5-1 and J is TRBJ1-5, with a possible D match to TRBD1 (6 bases). V shed 3 bases and J shed 4 bases, with 14 bases lying between them. Germline CDR1 and CDR2: SGHRS and YFSETQ. The CDR3 is 15 residues long.

The rearrangement uses TRBV4-1 and TRBJ2-3, with a tentative D call TRBD2 (7 bases). Germline V gives CDR1 MGHRA, CDR2 YSYEKL. The CDR3 runs 17 residues. The V and J ends lost 3 bases and 3 bases respectively, with 19 bases between them. The CDR3 region has the DNA TGCGCCAGCAGCCACCCCTACGGGGGGCGGAAGACAGATACGCAGTATTTT. Protein: CASSHPYGGRKTDTQYF.

This clonotype was seen many times. V gene TRBV29-1 combines with J gene TRBJ2-1; a possible D gene is TRBD2 (5 bases). V lost 6 bases and J 8 bases, leaving 17 bases between the germline ends. Germline values: CDR1 SQVTM, CDR2 ANQGSEA. This CDR3 region has 13 residues. DNA of the CDR3: TGCAGCGTCGATCGGGGTATTCGGGATGAGCAGTTCTTC. Translating gives CSVDRGIRDEQFF.

This sequence joins TRBV20-1 and TRBJ2-7; tentatively, D is TRBD1 or TRBD2 (6 bases each). V lost 7 bases and J 5 bases, leaving 18 bases between the germline ends. The V gene's germline CDR1 is DFQATT and CDR2 SNEGSKA (reference sequence). The CDR3 extends over 13 amino acids. CDR3 DNA: TGCAGTGTAGGGGGACTCTCAAAGAACGAGCAGTACTTC. This encodes CSVGGLSKNEQYF.

V and J are TRBV11-2 and TRBJ2-7, with 8 bases identical to TRBD1. Germline V gene lookup returns CDR1 SGHAT and CDR2 FQNNGV. V gave up 4 bases and J gave up 0 bases; unmatched junction bases: 17. This CDR3 is built from 19 residues. This CDR3 is CASSSLSGTGQFSSYEQYF. CDR3 sequence (DNA): TGTGCCAGCAGCTCGCTAAGTGGGACAGGCCAATTCAGCTCCTACGAGCAGTACTTC.

This clonotype has ten or more counts. The V and J genes are TRBV11-2 and TRBJ2-3; perhaps TRBD2 as D (7 bases). The CDR3 sequence is 15 residues long. Germline loops: CDR1 SGHAT, CDR2 FQNNGV. V lost 7 bases, J lost 6 bases, and 20 bases lay in between. The CDR3 DNA sequence: TGTGCCAGCAACCCCCTGGGGGGGGGCGTGGATACGCAGTATTTT. This gives the protein CASNPLGGGVDTQYF.

This clonotype was counted a few times. The chain is built from TRBV12-3 or TRBV12-4 and TRBJ2-5; TRBD2 aligns across 16 bases. Unmatched junction bases numbered 9, after V lost 6 bases and J lost 5 bases. The CDR3 contains 17 residues. The CDR3 nucleotides read TGTGCCAGCAGCAAGGGACTAGCGGGAGGGCCACGGGAGACCCAGTACTTC. Its protein product is CASSKGLAGGPRETQYF.

This clonotype has at least ten counts. The CDR3 bases are TGCAGCGTTAACTTCGGGAGTGGGGCAGATACGCAGTATTTT. Its translation: CSVNFGSGADTQYF. The rearrangement joins TRBV29-1 to TRBJ2-3; possibly TRBD2 for D (6 bases). The CDR3 length is 14 residues. Trimming stripped 5 bases from V and 4 bases from J, with 16 bases between. CDR1 is SQVTM, CDR2 ANQGSEA, per germline.

This chain uses TRBV7-2 with TRBJ2-7, with 9 bases that match TRBD2. The CDR3 covers 19 residues. Germline values: CDR1 SGHTA, CDR2 FQGNSA. V trimming: 0 bases; J trimming: 0 bases; junction bases outside the gene matches: 12. CDR3 nucleotide sequence: TGTGCCAGCAGCTTAGCGCGAGGTAGCGGGGGAAGGAGCTCCTACGAGCAGTACTTC. Encoded protein: CASSLARGSGGRSSYEQYF.

This clonotype was counted only a few times. The chain couples TRBV20-1 to TRBJ2-2; 8 nucleotides align to TRBD1. The CDR3 sequence is 14 residues long. V was pared by 3 bases and J by 5 bases, with 5 bases of the junction left unmatched. Per germline, CDR1 DFQATT and CDR2 SNEGSKA (reference sequence). The chain's CDR3 is CSARRQGSTGELFF. CDR3 nucleotides: TGCAGTGCTAGGCGACAGGGGAGTACCGGGGAGCTGTTTTTT.

J is TRBJ2-1 and V is TRBV28; 7 nucleotides align to TRBD1. There are 17 residues in the CDR3. Losses at the gene ends were 5 bases for V and 4 bases for J; bases not matched to a gene: 14. Germline V CDR1 and CDR2: MDHEN, SYDVKM. CDR3 sequence: CASSPPGQTIRYNEQFF. For the CDR3, the DNA is TGTGCCAGCAGTCCCCCGGGACAGACTATCCGGTACAATGAGCAGTTCTTC.

The rearrangement uses TRBV6-5 and TRBJ2-6, with no clear D. The ends were cut back, 2 bases at V and 0 bases at J, with 8 bases in the middle. The CDR3 is made up of 16 amino acids. Germline assignment: CDR1 MNHEY and CDR2 SVGAGI. CDR3 in amino acids: CASSYIRTSGANVLTF. DNA of the CDR3: TGTGCCAGCAGTTACATCAGGACCTCTGGGGCCAACGTCCTGACTTTC.

In its sample, this clonotype was seen many times. The chain carries TRBV10-3 and TRBJ2-3, with D tentatively TRBD2 (6 bases). Per the germline V gene, CDR1 is ENHRY and CDR2 is SYGVKD. V dropped 2 bases and J dropped 6 bases, with 12 bases sitting between them. The CDR3 spans 14 residues. As DNA, the CDR3 is TGTGCCATCAGTGAGATCTGGACTACCGATACGCAGTATTTT. Translated, it gives CAISEIWTTDTQYF.

This clonotype was observed a handful of times. The chain joins TRBV10-3 to TRBJ1-1; possible D gene TRBD1, 5 bases. CDR1 ENHRY and CDR2 SYGVKD come from the germline V gene. V lost 10 bases to trimming and J lost 8 bases, with 23 bases between them. CDR3 length: 14 residues. The CDR3 here is CASRDGRGEMEAFF. DNA for the CDR3: TGTGCCAGCCGGGACGGCCGTGGTGAAATGGAAGCTTTCTTT.